The 26 T cell receptor beta chains listed next were all sequenced from one sample in a study of blood T cell repertoires in COVID-19. Profiling relied on immunoSEQ multiplex PCR, and the TCRdb table lists in-frame clones only, not all of them. The sample lists over 150,000 clones; around 84% were seen once. Material for sequencing was PBMCs or T cells enriched from blood (not recorded which). These receptors were collected from a man in his fifties who had recovered from COVID-19.

The V call is TRBV10-1, the J call TRBJ2-7; the D gene is possibly TRBD2 (6 bases). Germline V gene sequence: CDR1 WNHNN, CDR2 SYGVQD (reference sequence). V was shortened by 6 bases and J by 0 bases, with 15 bases between the two germline ends. The CDR3 covers 15 residues. CDR3 sequence (DNA): TGCGCCAGCAGGGGGGACGGACTACACTCCTACGAGCAGTACTTC. Protein: CASRGDGLHSYEQYF.

V and J are TRBV19 and TRBJ1-2, with a weak D call TRBD1 (5 bases). Germline V gene lookup returns CDR1 LNHDA and CDR2 SQIVND (reference sequence). The CDR3 is 14 residues long. The V end lost 4 bases, the J end lost 4 bases, and 13 bases lay between the germline ends. The CDR3 is CASSTPGLAYGYTF. In nucleotides, the CDR3 is TGTGCCAGTAGTACTCCAGGGCTGGCCTATGGCTACACCTTC.

CDR3 bases: TGTGCCAGCTCACCCGGGACAGGGCGCACTGAAGCTTTCTTT. As protein: CASSPGTGRTEAFF. The J gene is TRBJ1-1, the V gene TRBV18, with 9 positions matching TRBD1. Unmatched junction bases numbered 3, after V lost 3 bases and J lost 4 bases. The CDR3 has 14 amino acids. The germline CDR1 and CDR2 sequences are KGHSH and LQKENI.

The rearrangement joins TRBV18 to TRBJ1-3; D gene unclear. The CDR3 consists of 17 residues. Trimming shortened V by 5 bases and J by 1 base, and 18 bases separated the two germline ends. Germline-derived CDR1 and CDR2 are KGHSH and LQKENI. CDR3 sequence reads: CASSSAGRTVSGNTIYF. In nucleotides, the CDR3 is TGTGCCAGCTCATCTGCCGGACGGACTGTTTCTGGAAACACCATATATTTT.

The chain employs TRBV3-1 (or the pseudogene TRBV3-2) and TRBJ2-7, with D perhaps matching TRBD1 (5 bases). CDR3 length equals 11 residues. Germline CDR1 is LGHDT and CDR2 is YNNKEL (reference sequence). V was cut by 3 bases and J by 12 bases, with 12 bases left in between. As DNA, the CDR3 is TGTGCCAGCAGCCAGGGGCCTCGGGCGTACTTC. Translation gives CASSQGPRAYF.

The chain combines TRBV19 with TRBJ2-1, with 9 positions matching TRBD2. The CDR3 is 15 residues long. J gave up 7 bases and V 3 bases, and 7 bases lay outside the gene matches. The germline V gene encodes CDR1 LNHDA and CDR2 SQIVND (reference sequence). CDR3 region: CASSIYGGGENEQFF. CDR3 sequence (DNA): TGTGCCAGTAGTATTTACGGCGGGGGGGAGAATGAGCAGTTCTTC.

This chain links TRBV3-1 (or the pseudogene TRBV3-2) with TRBJ1-2; TRBD1 aligns across 7 bases. CDR1 and CDR2 (germline): LGHDT, YNNKEL (reference sequence). V lost 4 bases, J lost 4 bases, and 3 bases stayed unmatched. The CDR3 spans 13 residues. DNA for the CDR3: TGTGCCAGCAGCCGGGGACAGATCTATGGCTACACCTTC. It yields the protein CASSRGQIYGYTF.

The chain is built from TRBV6-2 or TRBV6-3 and TRBJ1-1, with no clear D. Looked up from germline, CDR1 is MNHEY and CDR2 is SVGEGT. The V gene lost 2 bases and the J gene lost 1 base, with 8 bases spanning the gap. This CDR3 has 14 residues. The CDR3 coding sequence is TGTGCCAGCAGTTACCGCAGGTCGAACACTGAAGCTTTCTTT. This encodes CASSYRRSNTEAFF.

This clone was recorded a few times. The rearrangement links TRBV6-5 to TRBJ1-2; D possibly corresponds to TRBD1 (6 bases). Germline-derived CDR1 and CDR2 are MNHEY and SVGAGI. V was trimmed by 6 bases and J by 2 bases, leaving 10 bases between them. The CDR3 extends over 13 amino acids. CDR3 DNA sequence: TGTGCCAGCAGACCCGGACAGAACTATGGCTACACCTTC. Its protein is CASRPGQNYGYTF.

The V gene is TRBV2, the J gene TRBJ1-6, with TRBD1 identical over 9 bases. The V and J ends lost 2 bases and 2 bases, in that order; junction bases with no gene match: 4. The CDR3 length is 17 residues. CDR1 and CDR2 (germline): SNHLY, FYNNEI. In DNA form, the CDR3 reads TGTGCCAGCAGTGAAATGGGACAGGGCCCCTATAATTCACCCCTCCACTTT. Amino acids: CASSEMGQGPYNSPLHF.

This chain connects TRBV6-1 to TRBJ2-1; D possibly corresponds to TRBD2 (7 bases). CDR3 length equals 15 residues. Germline V gene sequence: CDR1 MNHNS, CDR2 SASEGT. The V and J ends lost 2 bases and 6 bases respectively, with 14 bases between them. Here the CDR3 DNA reads TGTGCCAGCAGTGAATGGGGGGGGGCCCGCAATGAGCAGTTCTTC. This sequence encodes CASSEWGGARNEQFF.

This clone occurred once. This chain uses TRBV7-8 with TRBJ2-3; TRBD2 matches at 8 bases. V lost 1 base to trimming and J lost 5 bases; unmatched junction nucleotides: 8. There are 16 residues in the CDR3. Germline-derived CDR1 and CDR2 are SGHVS and FQNEAQ. In DNA, the CDR3 is TGTGCCAGCAGCTTAGGGGTTAGGGCGGGGGGAGATACGCAGTATTTT. It is translated as CASSLGVRAGGDTQYF.

The V call is TRBV5-1, the J call TRBJ2-1; 13 bases agree with TRBD2. This CDR3 is built from 19 residues. CDR1 and CDR2 from the germline V gene are SGHRS and YFSETQ. V trimming: 4 bases; J trimming: 2 bases; junction bases outside the gene matches: 12. CDR3 sequence (DNA): TGCGCCAGCAGCGTAACGGGACTAGCGGGGCAATTTACCTACAATGAGCAGTTCTTC. The encoded protein is CASSVTGLAGQFTYNEQFF.

The genes are TRBV11-3 and TRBJ2-7; TRBD1 matches at 10 bases. From germline, CDR1 is SGHNT and CDR2 YENEEA. There are 14 residues in the CDR3. After removal of 5 bases from V and 6 bases from J, the junction contained 7 bases not matched to a gene. The CDR3 DNA reads as TGTGCCAGCAGCCCCCGGGACAGGGGTAGCGAGCAGTACTTC. It translates to CASSPRDRGSEQYF.

J is TRBJ2-1 and V is TRBV7-9; a weak D match, TRBD2 (7 bases). Trimming shortened V by 2 bases and J by 5 bases, and 16 bases separated the two germline ends. In germline, CDR1 is SEHNR, CDR2 FQNEAQ (reference sequence). The CDR3 is 16 residues long. Here the CDR3 reads CASSLRGWEGDNEQFF. DNA of the CDR3: TGTGCCAGCAGCTTAAGGGGGTGGGAGGGAGACAATGAGCAGTTCTTC.

The chain carries TRBV3-1 (or the pseudogene TRBV3-2) and TRBJ2-1; 7 bases line up with TRBD1. V shed 5 bases and J 6 bases; nucleotides not matched to a gene: 10. The CDR3 contains 15 residues. The germline V gene has CDR1 LGHDT and CDR2 YNNKEL (reference sequence). CDR3 bases: TGTGCCAGCAGCATCCGGGACAGACCTCTCAATGAGCAGTTCTTC. Protein product: CASSIRDRPLNEQFF.

The gene calls are TRBV11-1 and TRBJ2-1, with 7 positions matching TRBD1. Per the germline V gene, CDR1 is SGHAT and CDR2 is FQDESV (reference sequence). The CDR3 consists of 16 residues. V dropped 2 bases and J dropped 2; count of bases not matched to a gene: 6. The CDR3 protein is CASSLHRDRPYNEQFF. The CDR3 region has the DNA TGTGCCAGCAGCTTACACAGGGACAGACCCTACAATGAGCAGTTCTTC.

This clone was observed a single time. The chain employs TRBV4-1 and TRBJ1-5, with D possibly being TRBD1 (6 bases). The CDR3 is 13 amino acids. Germline V lookup: CDR1 MGHRA, CDR2 YSYEKL. V was trimmed by 1 base and J by 7 bases, leaving 8 bases between them. CDR3 sequence reads: CASSQGGGQPQHF. For the CDR3, the DNA is TGCGCCAGCAGCCAAGGAGGGGGACAGCCCCAGCATTTT.

The chain recombines TRBV7-9 with TRBJ2-2; 9 bases line up with TRBD1. This CDR3 has 15 residues. Looked up from germline, CDR1 is SEHNR and CDR2 is FQNEAQ (reference sequence). The J segment lost 6 bases and the V segment lost 5 bases, leaving 7 bases of the junction unmatched. This chain's CDR3 is CASSVTGGGSGELFF. In nucleotides, the CDR3 is TGTGCCAGCAGCGTGACAGGGGGAGGGTCCGGGGAGCTGTTTTTT. The full variable domain, completed using reference TRBV7-9 and TRBJ2-2, is DTGVSQNPRHKITKRGQNVTFRCDPISEHNRLYWYRQTLGQGPEFLTYFQNEAQLEKSRLLSDRFSAERPKGSFSTLEIQRTEQGDSAMYLCASSVTGGGSGELFFGEGSRLTVL.

CDR3 DNA sequence: TGTGCCAGCAGTTTTGGTACTAACAATGAGCAGTTCTTC. This encodes CASSFGTNNEQFF. V gene TRBV12-3 or TRBV12-4 combines with J gene TRBJ2-1; D uncertain. The CDR3 runs 13 residues. Trimming pared 3 bases from V and 5 bases from J, leaving 8 bases between.

This chain links TRBV7-3 with TRBJ2-1; 15 bases match TRBD2. Germline values: CDR1 SGHTA, CDR2 FQGTGA. Germline trimming cut 2 bases from V and 8 bases from J; bases unmatched to any gene: 1. CDR3 size: 15 residues. The CDR3 spells CASSLGTSGGHEQFF. The DNA of the CDR3 is TGTGCCAGCAGCTTAGGGACTAGCGGGGGGCATGAGCAGTTCTTC.

The V gene is TRBV18, the J gene TRBJ1-3, with 9 positions matching TRBD1. The length of the CDR3 is 16 residues. V lost 4 bases and J lost 0; bases outside the gene matches: 4. CDR1 KGHSH and CDR2 LQKENI come from the germline V gene. The CDR3 DNA is TGTGCCAGCTCACGGGGACAGGGTCTCTCTGGAAACACCATATATTTT. Residues: CASSRGQGLSGNTIYF.

This clone was detected once. V usage is TRBV9 and J usage is TRBJ1-5; D remains unclear. This CDR3 contains 15 residues. The V and J ends lost 0 bases and 3 bases respectively, with 10 bases between them. CDR1 is SGDLS, CDR2 YYNGEE, per germline. The CDR3, as DNA: TGTGCCAGCAGCGTAGGTTCCCTCCCCAATCAGCCCCAGCATTTT. It yields the protein CASSVGSLPNQPQHF.

The CDR3 loop is CASSLAGTSGAGHEQFF. The CDR3 coding sequence is TGTGCCAGCAGCTTGGCTGGGACTAGCGGGGCAGGGCATGAGCAGTTCTTC. The V and J genes are TRBV5-6 and TRBJ2-1, with 13 bases aligning to TRBD2. The CDR3 runs to 17 residues. Per germline, CDR1 SGHDT and CDR2 YYEEEE. J was trimmed by 8 bases and V by 0 bases; bases with no gene match: 8.

This chain links TRBV5-1 with TRBJ1-2, with 9 bases that match TRBD1. The CDR3 contains 14 residues. CDR1 and CDR2 from the germline V gene are SGHRS and YFSETQ. J lost 8 bases, V lost 4 bases, and 9 bases had no gene match. CDR3 sequence (DNA): TGCGCCAGCAGCCTCACACAGGGGGCAGGGGGCTACACCTTC. Its protein product is CASSLTQGAGGYTF.

The rearrangement links TRBV18 to TRBJ1-3; D uncertain. Germline lookup yields CDR1 KGHSH and CDR2 LQKENI. The V end lost 2 bases, the J end lost 0 bases, and 14 bases lay between the germline ends. The CDR3 spans 17 residues. CDR3 coding DNA: TGTGCCAGCTCACCAACGCAGGCCGTTTTCTCTGGAAACACCATATATTTT. Its translation is CASSPTQAVFSGNTIYF.